Listed below are T cell receptor beta chains from one sample, sequenced in a study of T cells after yellow fever vaccination. TCRdb processed the 5' RACE reads anew with MiXCR; each CDR3 protein has one entry. The sample carries about 370,000 distinct CDR3 sequences, around a tenth recorded once. Sequenced here: PBMCs, sampled on the day of the first yellow fever vaccination. The receptors derive from a man in his late teens or twenties who received the YFV17D yellow fever vaccine. CDR3s include the opening cysteine and the closing phenylalanine or tryptophan. Each record gives: V gene, J gene, D gene, clone size, CDR3 DNA, CDR3 protein. A D gene is named only where the DNA matches it firmly. Clone size is not always given. Where it is, it says once, few, many or a class for expanded clones.

TRBV5-4,TRBJ2-7,NA,few,TGTGCCAGCAGCCCATATGGCGGGCCGACCTACGAGCAGTACTTC,CASSPYGGPTYEQYF
TRBV7-6,TRBJ1-1,TRBD1,few,TGTGCCAGCAGCCGTGACAGGGAGAACACTGAAGCTTTCTTT,CASSRDRENTEAFF
TRBV5-1,TRBJ1-6,NA,NA,TGCGCCAGCAGCTTGGATCCATTCGGTTCACCCCTCCACTTT,CASSLDPFGSPLHF
TRBV27,TRBJ1-6,TRBD1,NA,TGTGCCAGCAGTTTATACATCTTCGGACAGGGGAGGAATTCACCCCTCCACTTT,CASSLYIFGQGRNSPLHF
TRBV20-1,TRBJ2-4,NA,few,TGCAGTGCTAGAGATTCTATGGTGGCCAAAAACATTCAGTACTTC,CSARDSMVAKNIQYF
TRBV4-3,TRBJ1-1,TRBD1,NA,TGCGCCAGCAGCCAAGATCAAGGGACAGCGAACACTGAAGCTTTCTTT,CASSQDQGTANTEAFF
TRBV7-9,TRBJ1-1,NA,once,TGTGCCAGCAGCAAAACCTCGAGAGGGAGGGTCACTGAAGCTTTCTTT,CASSKTSRGRVTEAFF
TRBV5-1,TRBJ1-5,TRBD1,many,TGCGCCAGCAGCCCGGGACAGGGCTATAGCAATCAGCCCCAGCATTTT,CASSPGQGYSNQPQHF
TRBV4-1,TRBJ1-5,NA,NA,TGCGCCAGCAGCCATAGGGCTGTCAACCTCAATAGCAATCAGCCCCAGCATTTT,CASSHRAVNLNSNQPQHF
TRBV29-1,TRBJ1-3,NA,few,TGCAGCGGCGGGTGGAAAAACACCATATATTTT,CSGGWKNTIYF
TRBV29-1,TRBJ2-3,NA,many,TGCAGCGTTGTTCGTCAGCGCACAGATACGCAGTATTTT,CSVVRQRTDTQYF
TRBV7-8,TRBJ2-5,NA,NA,TGTGCCAGCAGCTTACTTGCAGGAAACATACAAGAGACCCAGTACTTC,CASSLLAGNIQETQYF
TRBV5-4,TRBJ1-4,NA,few,TGTGCCAGCAGCACGGCGCCTGGGGCAACTAATGAAAAACTGTTTTTT,CASSTAPGATNEKLFF
TRBV7-9,TRBJ2-1,NA,few,TGTGCCAGCAGCTTCCGGGACCAAAACAATGAGCAGTTCTTC,CASSFRDQNNEQFF
TRBV6-2/TRBV6-3,TRBJ2-2,TRBD1,few,TGTGCCAGCAGTTACAGGTCGGGACAGCTTCCAAACACCGGGGAGCTGTTTTTT,CASSYRSGQLPNTGELFF
TRBV12-3/TRBV12-4,TRBJ2-1,NA,NA,TGTGCCAGCAGTTTCTCAACTAGACCCAATGAGCAGTTCTTC,CASSFSTRPNEQFF
TRBV5-1,TRBJ2-3,NA,NA,TGCGCCAGCAGCTTGGCCGGGGTACTCTTGGGAGGCACAGATACGCAGTATTTT,CASSLAGVLLGGTDTQYF
TRBV6-1,TRBJ2-5,TRBD1,few,TGTGCCAGCAGCCGACAGGGGGTAGAGACCCAGTACTTC,CASSRQGVETQYF
TRBV16,TRBJ1-1,NA,few,TGTGCCAGCAGCCAGTACAGCGCACGGGTTGAAGCTTTCTTT,CASSQYSARVEAFF
TRBV20-1,TRBJ1-5,NA,many,TGCAGTGCTAGAGCGGGGAATCAGCCCCAGCATTTT,CSARAGNQPQHF
TRBV24-1,TRBJ2-3,NA,few,TGTGCCACCAGCCCTGGACGGATTTTCACAGATACGCAGTATTTT,CATSPGRIFTDTQYF
TRBV7-9,TRBJ2-5,NA,NA,TGTGCCAGCAGCTCCTCGTGGGAGTGGGCCGGGAAGACCCAGTACTTC,CASSSSWEWAGKTQYF
TRBV20-1,TRBJ2-3,TRBD2,few,TGCAGTGCCAGAGGGACTAGCGGGGGCTCAGATACGCAGTATTTT,CSARGTSGGSDTQYF
TRBV12-3/TRBV12-4,TRBJ2-5,NA,few,TGTGCCAGCATCCTGACCAGAAGAAAGACCCAGTACTTC,CASILTRRKTQYF
TRBV6-1,TRBJ2-7,NA,few,TGTGCCAGCAGTGACGGGCCGAGCTCCTACGAGCAGTACTTC,CASSDGPSSYEQYF
TRBV6-5,TRBJ2-5,NA,few,TGTGCCAGCAGGGCTCCTCAAGAGACCCAGTACTTC,CASRAPQETQYF
TRBV5-4,TRBJ2-1,NA,NA,TGTGCCAGCAGCTTCGTCGTGGGGAATGAGCAGTTCTTC,CASSFVVGNEQFF
TRBV9,TRBJ1-5,NA,NA,TGTGCCACCGGGACGGTCAATCAGCCCCAGCATTTT,CATGTVNQPQHF
TRBV20-1,TRBJ2-5,TRBD2,few,TGCAGTGGGGGGGCTAGCGGGGATCAAGAGACCCAGTACTTC,CSGGASGDQETQYF
TRBV4-3,TRBJ2-7,NA,NA,TGCGCCAGCAGCCGAGGAGCCGGGATTACCTACGAGCAGTACTTC,CASSRGAGITYEQYF
TRBV2,TRBJ1-3,TRBD1,few,TGTGCCAGCAGGACAGGGTATATGAGGGGAAACACCATATATTTT,CASRTGYMRGNTIYF
TRBV7-9,TRBJ1-5,NA,few,TGTGCCAGCAGCCACATAGGGTACGATCAGCCCCAGCATTTT,CASSHIGYDQPQHF
TRBV13,TRBJ2-7,NA,NA,TGTGCCAGCAGCTTGGTCCCGAGCCAGGACTACGAGCAGTACTTC,CASSLVPSQDYEQYF
TRBV5-5,TRBJ2-4,NA,few,TGTGCCAGCAGCTTGTTCGGTCTGGAGAACATTCAGTACTTC,CASSLFGLENIQYF
TRBV4-1,TRBJ1-1,NA,NA,TGCGCCAGCAGCCAAGCATTCGGGGCATTTAACACTGAAGCTTTCTTT,CASSQAFGAFNTEAFF
TRBV27,TRBJ2-3,TRBD2,few,TGTGCCAGCAGTCGCAAGGGACTAGCGGCAGATACGCAGTATTTT,CASSRKGLAADTQYF
TRBV7-2,TRBJ2-3,NA,few,TGTGCCAGCAGCATTTCGGGGGAGACAGATACGCAGTATTTT,CASSISGETDTQYF
TRBV6-5,TRBJ2-3,NA,many,TGTGCCAGCAGTTACTTAGGTTCGCAAGATACGCAGTATTTT,CASSYLGSQDTQYF
TRBV5-1,TRBJ2-1,TRBD2,NA,TGCGCCAGCAGCTTTCGGGCTAGCGGGGGGAGCGCCTGCAATGAGCAGTTCTTC,CASSFRASGGSACNEQFF
TRBV5-1,TRBJ2-3,TRBD2,few,TGCGCCAGCAGCTCTAGCGGGGTCTACACAGATACGCAGTATTTT,CASSSSGVYTDTQYF
TRBV5-4,TRBJ2-2,TRBD2,few,TGTGCCAGCAGCTTACGCGGGGGGGCCTCCGGGGAGCTGTTTTTT,CASSLRGGASGELFF
TRBV29-1,TRBJ2-1,NA,NA,TGCAGCGTTGCCAGGGGGGGGAATGAGCAGTTCTTC,CSVARGGNEQFF
TRBV6-1,TRBJ2-5,TRBD2,few,TGTGCCAGCAGGAGGGACTACCAGGAGACCCAGTACTTC,CASRRDYQETQYF
TRBV12-3/TRBV12-4,TRBJ2-1,NA,NA,TGTGCCAGCAGTTTAGTTTGGGGAGCCGGCAATGAGCAGTTCTTC,CASSLVWGAGNEQFF